What follows are 27 T cell receptor beta chains derived from one specimen sequenced in a study of CD8+ T cells in alopecia areata. cDNA serving as the sequencing template came from extracted, reverse transcribed RNA. Repertoires were generated with immunoSEQ multiplex PCR, while TCRdb's copy carries only in-frame clones and drops some. The sample yields 150,000 or so clones, about nine tenths seen once. Material: CD8+ T cells sorted from blood, obtained at week 0. Receptor source: a human donor with alopecia areata.

The chain recombines TRBV27 with TRBJ2-1; D is perhaps TRBD1 (6 bases). The CDR3 covers 13 residues. CDR1 is MNHEY, CDR2 SMNVEV, per germline (reference sequence). Trimming shortened V by 6 bases and J by 2 bases, and 8 bases separated the two germline ends. CDR3 in amino acids: CASRGGPYNEQFF. Here the CDR3 DNA reads TGTGCCAGCAGAGGGGGTCCCTACAATGAGCAGTTCTTC.

The chain combines TRBV6-1 with TRBJ2-3; the match to TRBD2 covers 11 bases. Losses at the gene ends were 4 bases for V and 4 bases for J; bases not matched to a gene: 7. The germline CDR1 and CDR2 sequences are MNHNS and SASEGT. This CDR3 contains 16 residues. The chain's CDR3 is CASSGELAGVSDTQYF. The CDR3 nucleotides are TGTGCCAGCAGTGGCGAACTAGCGGGAGTGTCAGATACGCAGTATTTT.

This clone was recorded a few times. The chain uses TRBV5-6 and TRBJ2-1, with TRBD1 identical over 9 bases. Germline loops: CDR1 SGHDT, CDR2 YYEEEE. The CDR3 consists of 14 residues. V was clipped by 4 bases and J by 8 bases; unmatched bases: 7. The CDR3 region has the DNA TGTGCCAGCAGCCATCCGGGACAGGGCCATGAGCAGTTCTTC. As protein: CASSHPGQGHEQFF.

The chain couples TRBV7-9 to TRBJ2-7; TRBD2 matches 8 bases. V was pared by 10 bases and J by 6 bases, with 14 bases of the junction left unmatched. The CDR3 sequence is 14 residues long. From germline, CDR1 is SEHNR and CDR2 FQNEAQ (reference sequence). The CDR3 protein is CATSTGREDGEQYF. Written as DNA, the CDR3 is TGTGCCACCTCCACCGGGCGGGAGGATGGCGAGCAGTACTTC.

This chain uses TRBV19 with TRBJ2-7; D might be TRBD2 (7 bases). Germline assignment: CDR1 LNHDA and CDR2 SQIVND (reference sequence). The V gene lost 1 base and the J gene lost 2 bases, with 15 bases spanning the gap. This CDR3 region has 16 residues. As DNA, the CDR3 is TGTGCCAGTAGTATAGTCTCCGGGGGGCACGCCTACGAGCAGTACTTC. This sequence encodes CASSIVSGGHAYEQYF.

The J gene is TRBJ2-7, the V gene TRBV29-1, with 9 bases lining up with TRBD1. Germline V lookup: CDR1 SQVTM, CDR2 ANQGSEA. V lost 1 base, J lost 3 bases, and 4 bases stayed unmatched. This CDR3 comprises 14 residues. CDR3 bases: TGCAGCGTTGAAGTACCGGGACAGGGCTACGAGCAGTACTTC. Translated, it gives CSVEVPGQGYEQYF.

The rearrangement joins TRBV5-1 to TRBJ2-3; the D gene could be TRBD1 or TRBD2 (5 bases each). The CDR3 is 16 residues long. Germline V lookup: CDR1 SGHRS, CDR2 YFSETQ. V shed 1 base and J shed 3 bases, with 15 bases lying between them. The CDR3 coding sequence is TGCGCCAGCAGCTTGCTTGGGGGAGTGGGAACAGATACGCAGTATTTT. Translating it yields CASSLLGGVGTDTQYF.

The rearrangement links TRBV29-1 to TRBJ2-3; D gene ambiguous. Germline values: CDR1 SQVTM, CDR2 ANQGSEA. The CDR3 totals 18 residues. Trimming removed 0 bases at V and 1 base at J, with 20 bases between. CDR3 bases: TGCAGCGTTGAAGATCGTATTTCGCCCGTATCTGGCACAGATACGCAGTATTTT. Translated: CSVEDRISPVSGTDTQYF.

The rearrangement links TRBV6-1 to TRBJ1-3; a weak D match, TRBD1 (5 bases). Germline V CDR1 and CDR2: MNHNS, SASEGT. The CDR3 covers 15 residues. V was trimmed by 2 bases and J by 4 bases, leaving 12 bases between them. The CDR3 loop is CASSESGTLGNTIYF. DNA of the CDR3: TGTGCCAGCAGTGAATCTGGGACCCTGGGAAACACCATATATTTT.

The chain combines TRBV14 with TRBJ2-1; 7 bases match TRBD1. The length of the CDR3 is 14 residues. V was clipped by 4 bases and J by 3 bases; unmatched bases: 3. Germline V gene data show CDR1 as SGHDN and CDR2 as FVKESK. CDR3 sequence: CASSPRQGYNEQFF. The CDR3 nucleotides are TGTGCCAGCAGCCCCAGACAGGGCTACAATGAGCAGTTCTTC.

The chain recombines TRBV29-1 with TRBJ2-2, with a tentative D call TRBD1 (6 bases). Deletions cut 5 bases from V and 5 bases from J, with 9 bases between. Germline loops: CDR1 SQVTM, CDR2 ANQGSEA. This CDR3 spans 12 amino acids. CDR3 sequence reads: CSVTGRTGELFF. CDR3 in DNA: TGCAGCGTTACAGGGAGAACCGGGGAGCTGTTTTTT.

The rearrangement joins TRBV28 to TRBJ2-7; D is possibly TRBD1 (5 bases). The CDR3 is 11 residues long. Germline V gene lookup returns CDR1 MDHEN and CDR2 SYDVKM. V was clipped by 11 bases and J by 2 bases, with 10 bases between them. The CDR3 here is CAVQETYEQYF. CDR3 bases: TGTGCCGTACAGGAGACCTACGAGCAGTACTTC.

This clone was seen only a few times. DNA for the CDR3: TGTGCCTGGAGTGCCGGTATGAGGGATACAATTGAGCAGTTCTTC. This sequence encodes CAWSAGMRDTIEQFF. The V and J genes are TRBV30 and TRBJ2-1, with D possibly being TRBD2 (5 bases). The V end was cut by 1 base, the J end by 9 bases, with 19 bases between. There are 15 residues in the CDR3. Germline CDR1 GTSNPN, CDR2 SVGIG (reference sequence).

The chain has TRBV5-5 and TRBJ1-1; possible D gene TRBD1, 6 bases. This CDR3 region has 14 residues. Germline CDR1 reads SGHKS; CDR2 reads YYEKEE (reference sequence). Trimming stripped 2 bases from V and 4 bases from J, with 12 bases between. The CDR3 is CASSFLGAGTEAFF. The CDR3 DNA follows: TGTGCCAGCAGCTTTCTGGGGGCCGGCACTGAAGCTTTCTTT. Full variable domain (remainder filled in from reference TRBV5-5 and TRBJ1-1): DAGVTQSPTHLIKTRGQQVTLRCSPISGHKSVSWYQQVLGQGPQFIFQYYEKEERGRGNFPDRFSARQFPNYSSELNVNALLLGDSALYLCASSFLGAGTEAFFGQGTRLTVV.

This clone came up a few times. The J gene is TRBJ2-1, the V gene TRBV5-1; D uncertain. V lost 6 bases and J 6 bases, leaving 22 bases between the germline ends. The germline V gene has CDR1 SGHRS and CDR2 YFSETQ. The length of the CDR3 is 16 residues. The CDR3 DNA is TGCGCCAGCACCCTGGAACTCCCCTCCCCGGCCAATGAGCAGTTCTTC. The encoded protein is CASTLELPSPANEQFF.

This clone came up a few times. V gene TRBV4-2 combines with J gene TRBJ1-2; no clear D gene. Germline assignment: CDR1 LGHNA and CDR2 YNFKEQ. The CDR3 totals 14 residues. V lost 3 bases, J lost 5 bases, and 13 bases lay in between. CDR3 loop: CASSHEMTQYGYTF. DNA of the CDR3: TGTGCCAGCAGCCACGAAATGACCCAGTATGGCTACACCTTC.

V and J are TRBV29-1 and TRBJ2-2; D perhaps matches TRBD1 (6 bases). The ends were cut back, 5 bases at V and 6 bases at J, with 13 bases in the middle. The CDR3 runs to 13 residues. Germline V lookup: CDR1 SQVTM, CDR2 ANQGSEA. As DNA, the CDR3 is TGCAGCGTTCAAACCCCAGGGGCCGGGGAGCTGTTTTTT. Translating it yields CSVQTPGAGELFF.

The chain combines TRBV27 with TRBJ2-1; D is unclear. This CDR3 spans 12 amino acids. Germline CDR1 and CDR2: MNHEY and SMNVEV (reference sequence). V was cut by 4 bases and J by 6 bases, with 7 bases left in between. In nucleotides, the CDR3 is TGTGCCAGCAGTTATCCCGGCAATGAGCAGTTCTTC. Protein: CASSYPGNEQFF.

This clone was recorded only once. This chain links TRBV7-2 with TRBJ2-7; perhaps TRBD2 as D (6 bases). The CDR3 sequence is 14 residues long. CDR1 is SGHTA and CDR2 is FQGNSA in the germline V gene. The V end lost 6 bases, the J end lost 1 base, and 13 bases lay between the germline ends. In DNA, the CDR3 is TGTGCCAGCAGTATTATTGGGGGGTCCTACGAGCAGTACTTC. Translated, it gives CASSIIGGSYEQYF.

The chain employs TRBV4-2 and TRBJ2-7; 8 bases map to TRBD1. Germline assignment: CDR1 LGHNA and CDR2 YNFKEQ. The CDR3 contains 14 residues. V gave up 3 bases and J gave up 2 bases; unmatched junction bases: 3. The CDR3 nucleotides read TGTGCCAGCAGCCACGGGACAGGAACCTACGAGCAGTACTTC. It translates to CASSHGTGTYEQYF.

This rearrangement joins TRBV6-4 to TRBJ2-2, with D maybe TRBD1 (5 bases). This CDR3 has 14 residues. V gave up 1 base and J gave up 6 bases, with 9 bases separating them. Germline V gives CDR1 MRHNA, CDR2 SNTAGT. CDR3 residues: CASSDFQGAGELFF. The DNA for the CDR3 is TGTGCCAGCAGTGACTTCCAGGGTGCCGGGGAGCTGTTTTTT.

The chain is built from TRBV19 and TRBJ2-1; TRBD1 aligns across 7 bases. Per the germline V gene, CDR1 is LNHDA and CDR2 is SQIVND (reference sequence). Losses at the gene ends were 0 bases for V and 4 bases for J; bases not matched to a gene: 9. The CDR3 totals 17 residues. In DNA, the CDR3 is TGTGCCAGTAGTATAGATTATCCGGGACAGAGATACAATGAGCAGTTCTTC. Translating gives CASSIDYPGQRYNEQFF.

V usage is TRBV7-3 and J usage is TRBJ2-7; the match to TRBD1 covers 9 bases. V gave up 5 bases and J gave up 4 bases; unmatched junction bases: 12. The germline CDR1 and CDR2 sequences are SGHTA and FQGTGA. CDR3 length: 16 amino acids. CDR3: CASSANRDRDLYEQYF. DNA for the CDR3: TGTGCCAGCAGCGCGAACCGGGACAGGGATTTATACGAGCAGTACTTC.

The chain joins TRBV6-5 to TRBJ2-3; D gene uncertain. Trimming stripped 6 bases from V and 2 bases from J, with 12 bases between. This CDR3 comprises 14 residues. Germline-derived CDR1 and CDR2 are MNHEY and SVGAGI. The CDR3 DNA is TGTGCCAGCAGCACCGGACCCTTCACAGATACGCAGTATTTT. Encoded protein: CASSTGPFTDTQYF.

The table lists this clone with a count of one. Here the CDR3 reads CASSLSGYTEAFF. The DNA of the CDR3 is TGTGCCAGCAGTTTATCCGGGTACACTGAAGCTTTCTTT. The chain joins TRBV27 to TRBJ1-1, with D hard to call. The CDR3 is 13 amino acids. In germline, CDR1 is MNHEY, CDR2 SMNVEV (reference sequence). The V end was cut by 0 bases, the J end by 3 bases, with 5 bases between.

The sample holds one count of this clone. The chain is built from TRBV29-1 and TRBJ1-1, with D uncertain. From germline, CDR1 is SQVTM and CDR2 ANQGSEA. The CDR3 sequence is 12 residues long. Trimming cost V 7 bases and J 0 bases, with 9 bases left between them. The CDR3 protein is CSAGRVNTEAFF. The CDR3 DNA follows: TGCAGCGCCGGGCGGGTGAACACTGAAGCTTTCTTT.

This clone showed up just a few times. J is TRBJ2-7 and V is TRBV4-2; D tentatively fits TRBD1 or TRBD2 (5 bases each). Trimming shortened V by 1 base and J by 3 bases, and 13 bases separated the two germline ends. Looked up from germline, CDR1 is LGHNA and CDR2 is YNFKEQ. This CDR3 contains 15 residues. CDR3 DNA sequence: TGTGCCAGCAGCCAAGGGGACCCCCTGAACTACGAGCAGTACTTC. Translated: CASSQGDPLNYEQYF.